This T cell receptor beta chain was sequenced during a study of response to subunit inactivated influenza vaccine. The V end was cut by 7 bases, the J end by 0 bases, with 9 bases between. Germline loops: CDR1 LGHNA, CDR2 YNFKEQ. This CDR3 has 14 residues. TCRdb called the RT-PCR reads again in MiXCR, with one record for every CDR3 protein. Among 500,000 to 600,000 distinct CDR3 sequences listed, 12% were seen once. In the case of this clonotype: The antigen remains undetermined.

Points from the study as a whole: Seasonal influenza vaccination, on each occasion, was suggested by the authors to recruit few new T cells.

The material sequenced was PBMCs from blood, taken on the day of vaccination. The receptor was derived from a man aged 50-60 years who received an inactivated influenza vaccine. V and J are TRBV4-2 and TRBJ2-2; D may be TRBD2 (5 bases). In DNA form, the CDR3 reads TGTGCCAGCACGGACGGGACGAACACCGGGGAGCTGTTTTTT. It codes for CASTDGTNTGELFF.